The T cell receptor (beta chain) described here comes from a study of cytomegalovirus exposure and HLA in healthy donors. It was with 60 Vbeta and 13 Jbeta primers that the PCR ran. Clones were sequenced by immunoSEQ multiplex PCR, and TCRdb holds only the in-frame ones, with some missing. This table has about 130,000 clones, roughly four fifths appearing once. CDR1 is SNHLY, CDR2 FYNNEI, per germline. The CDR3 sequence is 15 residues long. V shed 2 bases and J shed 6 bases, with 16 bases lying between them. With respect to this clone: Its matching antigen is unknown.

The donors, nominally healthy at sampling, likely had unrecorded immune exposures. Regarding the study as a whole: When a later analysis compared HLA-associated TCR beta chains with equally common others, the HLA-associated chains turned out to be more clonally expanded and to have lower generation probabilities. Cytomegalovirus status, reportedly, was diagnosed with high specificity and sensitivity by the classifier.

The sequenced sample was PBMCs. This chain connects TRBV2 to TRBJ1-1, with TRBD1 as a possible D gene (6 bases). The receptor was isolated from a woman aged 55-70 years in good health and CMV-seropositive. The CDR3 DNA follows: TGTGCCAGCAGTGAAAGCGGGGGCGGCTATGCTGAAGCTTTCTTT. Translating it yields CASSESGGGYAEAFF.